This TCR beta chain was profiled in a study of Graves' ophthalmopathy and Graves' hyperthyroidism. Study conclusions and caveats: Ophthalmopathy could be told apart from stable hyperthyroidism by a 13-signature model (87.88% sensitivity, about 80% specificity).

This CDR3 has 18 residues. Germline CDR1 is LNHNV and CDR2 is YYDKDF (reference sequence). V lost 0 bases, J lost 3 bases, and 17 bases lay in between. For repertoire sequencing, the TCR beta CDR3 regions were amplified from RNA transcripts. In the first round, RT-PCR was carried out with HTBI primers, and a multiplex PCR formed the second round. A single record per CDR3 protein comes from TCRdb applying MiXCR to the multiplex PCR reads. In the table there are more than 300,000 distinct CDR3 sequences, 15% of which are singletons. This clonotype was seen at least ten times. Its target is unknown. By definition, stable hyperthyroidism involved no ophthalmopathy within 18 months of follow-up. Researchers turned away patients with other autoimmune diseases, uncontrolled infections, pregnancy or lactation.

Sequenced material: peripheral blood. The chain uses TRBV15 and TRBJ2-2; possible D gene TRBD1, 6 bases. The source of this sequence is a woman aged 18-35 years with stable Graves' hyperthyroidism. CDR3 coding DNA: TGTGCCACCAGCAGAGATAGGGCAGGGGTCCTCGACACCGGGGAGCTGTTTTTT. This sequence encodes CATSRDRAGVLDTGELFF.